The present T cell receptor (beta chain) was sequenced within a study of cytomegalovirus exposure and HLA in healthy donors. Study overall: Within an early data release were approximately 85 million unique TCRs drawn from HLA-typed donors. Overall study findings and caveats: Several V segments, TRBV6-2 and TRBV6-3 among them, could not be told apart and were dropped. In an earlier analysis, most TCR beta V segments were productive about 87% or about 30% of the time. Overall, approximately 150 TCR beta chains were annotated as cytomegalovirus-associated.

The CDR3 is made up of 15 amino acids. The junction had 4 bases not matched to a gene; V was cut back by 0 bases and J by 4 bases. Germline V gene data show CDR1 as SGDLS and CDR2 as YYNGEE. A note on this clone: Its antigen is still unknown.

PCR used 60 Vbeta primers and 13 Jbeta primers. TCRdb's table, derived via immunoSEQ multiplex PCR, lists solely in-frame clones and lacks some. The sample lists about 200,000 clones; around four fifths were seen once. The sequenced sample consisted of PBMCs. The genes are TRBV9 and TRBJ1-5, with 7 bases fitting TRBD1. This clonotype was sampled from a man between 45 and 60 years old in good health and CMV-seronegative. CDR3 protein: CASSVAGTENQPQHF. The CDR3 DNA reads TGTGCCAGCAGCGTAGCCGGGACAGAAAATCAGCCCCAGCATTTT.